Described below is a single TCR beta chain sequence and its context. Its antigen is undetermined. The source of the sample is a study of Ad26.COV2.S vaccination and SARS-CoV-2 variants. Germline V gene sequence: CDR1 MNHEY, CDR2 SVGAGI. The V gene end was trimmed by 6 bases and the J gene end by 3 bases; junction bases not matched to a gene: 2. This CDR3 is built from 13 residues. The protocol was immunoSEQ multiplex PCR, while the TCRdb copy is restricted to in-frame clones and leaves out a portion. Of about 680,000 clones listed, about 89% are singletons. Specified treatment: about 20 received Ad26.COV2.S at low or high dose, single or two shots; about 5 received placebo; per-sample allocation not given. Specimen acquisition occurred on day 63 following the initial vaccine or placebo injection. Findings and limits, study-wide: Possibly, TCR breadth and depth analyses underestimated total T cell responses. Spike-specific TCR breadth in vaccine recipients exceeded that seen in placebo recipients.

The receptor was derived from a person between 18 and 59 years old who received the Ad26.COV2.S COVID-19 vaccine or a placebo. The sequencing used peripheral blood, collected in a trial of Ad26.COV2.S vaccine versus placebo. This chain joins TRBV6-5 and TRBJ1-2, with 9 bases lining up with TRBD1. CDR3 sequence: CASRTGGDYGYTF. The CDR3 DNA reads TGTGCCAGCAGGACAGGGGGGGACTATGGCTACACCTTC.